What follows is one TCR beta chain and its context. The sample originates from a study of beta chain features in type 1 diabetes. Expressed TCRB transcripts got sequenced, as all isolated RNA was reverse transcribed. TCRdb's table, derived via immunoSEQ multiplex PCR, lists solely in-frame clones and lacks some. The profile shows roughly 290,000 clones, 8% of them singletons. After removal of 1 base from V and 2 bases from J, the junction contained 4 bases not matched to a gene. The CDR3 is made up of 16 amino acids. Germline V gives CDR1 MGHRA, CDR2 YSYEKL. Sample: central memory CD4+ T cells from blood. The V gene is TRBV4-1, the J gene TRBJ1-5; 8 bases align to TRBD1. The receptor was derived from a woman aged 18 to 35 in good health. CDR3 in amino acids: CASSQVMTGGNQPQHF. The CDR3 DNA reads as TGCGCCAGCAGCCAAGTCATGACAGGGGGCAATCAGCCCCAGCATTTT.